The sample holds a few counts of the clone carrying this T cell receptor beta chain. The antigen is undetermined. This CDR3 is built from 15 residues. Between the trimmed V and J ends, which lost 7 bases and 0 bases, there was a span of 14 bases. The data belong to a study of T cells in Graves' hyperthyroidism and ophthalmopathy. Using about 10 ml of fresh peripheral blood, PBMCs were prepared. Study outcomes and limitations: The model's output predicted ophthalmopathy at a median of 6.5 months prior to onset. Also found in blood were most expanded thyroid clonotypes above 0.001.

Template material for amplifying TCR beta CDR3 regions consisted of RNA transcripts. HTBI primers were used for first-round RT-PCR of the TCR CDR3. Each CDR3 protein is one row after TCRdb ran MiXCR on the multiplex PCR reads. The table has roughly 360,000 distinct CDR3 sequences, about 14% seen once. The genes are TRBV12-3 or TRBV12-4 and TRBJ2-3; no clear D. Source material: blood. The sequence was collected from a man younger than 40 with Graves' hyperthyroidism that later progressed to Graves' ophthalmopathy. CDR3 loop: CASTPFGESTDTQYF. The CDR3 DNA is TGTGCCAGCACCCCCTTTGGAGAAAGCACAGATACGCAGTATTTT.